This T cell receptor beta chain was recorded in a study of post-analysis software for immune sequencing data. Points from the study as a whole: Batch-mates among the samples co-clustered strongly by F measure. When patients were compared with controls, about five TRBV segments were more frequent, TRBV5-6, TRBV5-1 and TRBV20-1 among them. The normalized Chao1 diversity of multiple sclerosis patients was significantly lower than that of controls.

V dropped 5 bases and J dropped 4; count of bases not matched to a gene: 8. The CDR3 sequence is 16 residues long. Germline V CDR1 and CDR2: SGHVS, FNYEAQ. Researchers reported that TCR beta cDNA libraries carried unique molecular identifiers. The yield from about 1 to 10 million T cells was 500,000 or so cDNA molecules in total. Each CDR3 protein gets one entry after TCRdb re-called the PCR reads with MiXCR. Seen here are 650,000 to 850,000 distinct CDR3 sequences, about 57% observed once, and the top ten hold approximately 4.2%. The sample holds one count of this clonotype. Its antigen is unknown. The V gene is TRBV7-6, the J gene TRBJ2-3; 11 bases agree with TRBD2. The material sequenced was blood. This receptor was identified in a girl between 5 and 17 years old with multiple sclerosis. CDR3 residues: CASSRIAGGRADTQYF. The DNA for the CDR3 is TGTGCCAGCAGCCGCATAGCGGGAGGGAGAGCAGATACGCAGTATTTT.